Here is one T cell receptor beta chain with its context. Profiling relied on immunoSEQ multiplex PCR, and the TCRdb table lists in-frame clones only, not all of them. The table lists 200,000 or so clones, about nine tenths of them singletons. This sample is drawn from a study of blood T cell repertoires in COVID-19. The CDR3 is made up of 12 amino acids. Germline V gives CDR1 ENHRY, CDR2 SYGVKD. Trimming took off 4 bases at V and 7 bases at J, with 11 bases between the two ends. Material for sequencing was PBMCs or T cells enriched from blood (not recorded which). This clonotype originated in a woman aged 40 to 50 with acute COVID-19. This sequence joins TRBV10-3 and TRBJ2-7; D possibly corresponds to TRBD2 (6 bases). CDR3 region: CAISVRGQEQYF. As DNA, the CDR3 is TGTGCCATCAGTGTGCGGGGCCAAGAGCAGTACTTC.